Each of the 17 T cell receptor beta chains below was sequenced from the same sample in a study of blood T cell repertoires in COVID-19. Libraries were prepared by immunoSEQ multiplex PCR; TCRdb keeps only in-frame clonotypes and omits some of them. The sample lists hundreds of thousands of clones, 85% occurring once. The sequenced material came from PBMCs or T cells enriched from blood (not recorded which). These receptors came from a woman between 45 and 65 years old with acute COVID-19.

CDR3 nucleotide sequence: TGTGCCTGGATCCCTCATTCGGGATACACCGGGGAGCTGTTTTTT. It translates to CAWIPHSGYTGELFF. The chain combines TRBV30 with TRBJ2-2; possibly TRBD2 for D (5 bases). Per the germline V gene, CDR1 is GTSNPN and CDR2 is SVGIG (reference sequence). The CDR3 runs 15 residues. The germline V and J ends were trimmed by 4 bases and 3 bases, with 15 bases remaining between them.

The genes are TRBV3-1 (or the pseudogene TRBV3-2) and TRBJ1-3; D is unresolved. Germline lookup yields CDR1 LGHDT and CDR2 YNNKEL (reference sequence). Trimming removed 4 bases at V and 3 bases at J, with 13 bases between. The CDR3 extends over 15 amino acids. As DNA, the CDR3 is TGTGCCAGCAGCCCCAAGACCGGGGTTGGAAACACCATATATTTT. Encoded protein: CASSPKTGVGNTIYF.

The chain is built from TRBV4-3 and TRBJ1-2; D unresolved. The CDR3 has 13 amino acids. The germline V gene has CDR1 LGHNA and CDR2 YSLEER. The germline V and J ends were trimmed by 4 bases and 8 bases, with 14 bases remaining between them. CDR3 in amino acids: CASSPGETRGYTF. The CDR3 DNA is TGCGCCAGCAGCCCCGGGGAAACCCGAGGCTACACCTTC.

The chain employs TRBV30 and TRBJ1-2; D is ambiguous. The CDR3 runs 12 residues. Germline V gene lookup returns CDR1 GTSNPN and CDR2 SVGIG (reference sequence). Trimming left V 7 bases short and J 5 bases short, with 14 bases between. The CDR3 loop is CAYSERGYGYTF. The CDR3 DNA follows: TGTGCCTACTCGGAGCGAGGGTATGGCTACACCTTC.

The genes are TRBV7-9 and TRBJ1-5; the match to TRBD1 covers 11 bases. J was trimmed by 2 bases and V by 5 bases; bases with no gene match: 8. CDR3 size: 17 residues. Germline CDR1 and CDR2: SEHNR and FQNEAQ (reference sequence). CDR3 sequence reads: CASSTSGTGGRNQPQHF. Written as DNA, the CDR3 is TGTGCCAGCAGCACCTCCGGGACAGGGGGTCGCAATCAGCCCCAGCATTTT.

The DNA for the CDR3 is TGTGCCACCAGCAGAGACGCCGGGACAGGGGCAAACACCATATATTTT. Its protein is CATSRDAGTGANTIYF. This chain connects TRBV15 to TRBJ1-3, with 10 positions matching TRBD1. CDR3 length: 16 residues. V was clipped by 0 bases and J by 6 bases; unmatched bases: 5. Germline V gene sequence: CDR1 LNHNV, CDR2 YYDKDF (reference sequence).

The V gene is TRBV18, the J gene TRBJ2-7; D possibly corresponds to TRBD2 (7 bases). Deletions cut 6 bases from V and 4 bases from J, with 10 bases between. There are 12 residues in the CDR3. Germline assignment: CDR1 KGHSH and CDR2 LQKENI. This CDR3 reads CASSRGGYEQYF. For the CDR3, the DNA is TGTGCCAGCTCGAGGGGGGGATACGAGCAGTACTTC. Drawing the rest from reference TRBV18 and TRBJ2-7, the complete variable domain is NAGVMQNPRHLVRRRGQEARLRCSPMKGHSHVYWYRQLPEEGLKFMVYLQKENIIDESGMPKERFSAEFPKEGPSILRIQQVVRGDSAAYFCASSRGGYEQYFGPGTRLTVT.

The V call is TRBV24-1, the J call TRBJ2-3; D is uncertain. Germline assignment: CDR1 KGHDR and CDR2 SFDVKD. The length of the CDR3 is 13 residues. With 2 bases removed from V and 2 bases from J, the gap between germline ends came to 4 bases. The chain's CDR3 is CATSDSFTDTQYF. The CDR3 nucleotides read TGTGCCACCAGTGATTCCTTCACAGATACGCAGTATTTT.

The chain joins TRBV5-1 to TRBJ2-7, with TRBD1 identical over 7 bases. This CDR3 is 13 amino acids long. Trimming took 3 bases from V and 0 from J; bases not matched to a gene: 0. Germline V gives CDR1 SGHRS, CDR2 YFSETQ. The CDR3 region has the DNA TGCGCCAGCAGCTGGGACAGCTCCTACGAGCAGTACTTC. Amino acids: CASSWDSSYEQYF.

This clone turned up a few times. This rearrangement joins TRBV11-2 to TRBJ2-1; tentatively, D is TRBD2 (5 bases). The CDR3 length is 12 residues. V lost 5 bases and J lost 6, with 8 bases in between. Germline CDR1 reads SGHAT; CDR2 reads FQNNGV. The CDR3 spells CASSPLANEQFF. CDR3 coding DNA: TGTGCCAGCAGCCCCCTAGCCAATGAGCAGTTCTTC.

This chain uses TRBV10-3 with TRBJ1-5; a weak D match, TRBD1 (5 bases). The CDR3 is 14 amino acids. Trimming pared 3 bases from V and 2 bases from J, leaving 8 bases between. Germline CDR1 reads ENHRY; CDR2 reads SYGVKD. The chain's CDR3 is CAISEVGGNQPQHF. CDR3 nucleotide sequence: TGTGCCATCAGTGAAGTAGGGGGCAATCAGCCCCAGCATTTT.

The genes are TRBV9 and TRBJ1-2; D possibly corresponds to TRBD1 (6 bases). Between the trimmed V and J ends, which lost 0 bases and 5 bases, there was a span of 8 bases. Per the germline V gene, CDR1 is SGDLS and CDR2 is YYNGEE. The CDR3 extends over 13 amino acids. CDR3 residues: CASSVVTGYGYTF. In nucleotides, the CDR3 is TGTGCCAGCAGCGTAGTTACAGGGTATGGCTACACCTTC.

The chain's CDR3 is CAISDTGQGSGNTIYF. CDR3 DNA: TGTGCCATCAGTGACACGGGACAGGGGTCTGGAAACACCATATATTTT. This sequence joins TRBV10-3 and TRBJ1-3; TRBD1 agrees at 10 bases. V lost 3 bases, J lost 1 base, and 3 bases stayed unmatched. Germline V gives CDR1 ENHRY, CDR2 SYGVKD. This CDR3 is 16 amino acids long.

V is TRBV18 and J is TRBJ2-3, with D unresolved. The CDR3 consists of 12 residues. V was trimmed by 6 bases and J by 6 bases, leaving 10 bases between them. Germline V gene lookup returns CDR1 KGHSH and CDR2 LQKENI. CDR3 nucleotide sequence: TGTGCCAGCTCCCTCCGAGATGATACGCAGTATTTT. It specifies CASSLRDDTQYF.

The rearrangement joins TRBV6-1 to TRBJ2-1; the D gene is possibly TRBD1 (6 bases). Germline-derived CDR1 and CDR2 are MNHNS and SASEGT. The CDR3 runs to 16 residues. V was trimmed by 4 bases and J by 3 bases, leaving 16 bases between them. For the CDR3, the DNA is TGTGCCAGCAGTGCTGTCGGGGCAGGGGACTACAATGAGCAGTTCTTC. Translated, it gives CASSAVGAGDYNEQFF.

The rearrangement uses TRBV7-8 and TRBJ1-1; TRBD1 agrees at 8 bases. The V and J ends lost 1 base and 3 bases, in that order; junction bases with no gene match: 7. CDR3 length: 16 amino acids. Germline loops: CDR1 SGHVS, CDR2 FQNEAQ. The CDR3 region is CASSLDGRGRDTEAFF. The CDR3 DNA is TGTGCCAGCAGCTTAGATGGCAGGGGGCGCGACACTGAAGCTTTCTTT.

V usage is TRBV9 and J usage is TRBJ1-1; D remains unclear. Trimming took 0 bases from V and 0 from J, leaving 12 bases between them. Per the germline V gene, CDR1 is SGDLS and CDR2 is YYNGEE. This CDR3 comprises 16 residues. In DNA, the CDR3 is TGTGCCAGCAGCGTAGGGGTGACCGACTTGAACACTGAAGCTTTCTTT. This codes for CASSVGVTDLNTEAFF.